This TCR beta chain was profiled in a study of human T cells and chemical hapten exposure. Study background: Across its approximately 25 weeks, the study gave patients weekly diphenylcyclopropenone doses to the scalp.

Study-level results: Expanded TCRs showed more large CDR3 clusters than pre-sensitization or healthy control sets.

From the RACE reads, TCRdb called clonotypes with MiXCR, one entry per CDR3 protein. This table holds around 350,000 distinct CDR3 sequences, about 5.4% found once. Time point meaning: pre-sensitization, week 0. Treatment here: therapeutic diphenylcyclopropenone sensitization with weekly scalp DPC. Prior to each patch test being applied, blood was drawn. CDR3 length equals 17 residues. CDR1 is SGDLS, CDR2 YYNGEE, per germline. Deletions cut 0 bases from V and 5 bases from J, with 19 bases between. As to this clonotype: What it binds is not known.

The chain links TRBV9 to TRBJ2-3; TRBD1 is a possible D gene (5 bases). The receptor comes from a young woman with alopecia areata. Some clones in this sample may be carry-over from other donors' samples. Source: whole blood, taken in connection with sensitization to the hapten diphenylcyclopropenone (DPC). CDR3 residues: CASSVERGWGQGDTQYF. The CDR3 nucleotides read TGTGCCAGCAGCGTAGAACGCGGATGGGGCCAGGGAGATACGCAGTATTTT.